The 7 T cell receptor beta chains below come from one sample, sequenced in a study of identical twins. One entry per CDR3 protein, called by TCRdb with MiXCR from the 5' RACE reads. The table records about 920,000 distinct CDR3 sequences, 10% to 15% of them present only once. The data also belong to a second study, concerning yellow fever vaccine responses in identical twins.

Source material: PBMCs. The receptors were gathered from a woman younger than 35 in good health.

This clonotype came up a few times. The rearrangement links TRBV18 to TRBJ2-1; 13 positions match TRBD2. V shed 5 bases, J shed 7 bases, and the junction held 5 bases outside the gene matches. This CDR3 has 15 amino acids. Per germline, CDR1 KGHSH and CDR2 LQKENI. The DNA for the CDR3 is TGTGCCAGCTCAGAAGGACTAGCGGGAGATAATGAGCAGTTCTTC. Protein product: CASSEGLAGDNEQFF.

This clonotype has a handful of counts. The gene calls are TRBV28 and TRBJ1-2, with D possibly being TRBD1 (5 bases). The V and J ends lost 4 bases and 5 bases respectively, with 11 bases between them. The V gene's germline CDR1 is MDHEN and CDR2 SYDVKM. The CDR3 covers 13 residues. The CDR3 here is CASSSLTDYGYTF. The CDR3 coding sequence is TGTGCCAGCAGTTCCCTGACAGATTATGGCTACACCTTC.

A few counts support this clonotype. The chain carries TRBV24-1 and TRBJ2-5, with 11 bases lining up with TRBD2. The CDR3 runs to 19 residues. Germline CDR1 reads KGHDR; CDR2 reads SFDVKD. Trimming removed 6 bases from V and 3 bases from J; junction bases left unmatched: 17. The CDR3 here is CATSSPPGLAESKEETQYF. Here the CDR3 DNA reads TGTGCCACCAGTTCCCCGCCGGGACTAGCGGAGTCCAAGGAAGAGACCCAGTACTTC.

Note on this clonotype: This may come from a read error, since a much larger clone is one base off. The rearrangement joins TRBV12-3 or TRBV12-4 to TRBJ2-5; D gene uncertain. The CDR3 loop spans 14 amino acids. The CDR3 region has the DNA TGTACCAGCAGTTTTAGGCAGAACCAAGAGACCCAGTACTTC. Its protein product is CTSSFRQNQETQYF.

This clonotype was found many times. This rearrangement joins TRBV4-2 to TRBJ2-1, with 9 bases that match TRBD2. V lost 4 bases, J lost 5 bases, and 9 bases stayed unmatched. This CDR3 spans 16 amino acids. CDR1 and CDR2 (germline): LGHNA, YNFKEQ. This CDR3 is CASSLLAGVGNNEQFF. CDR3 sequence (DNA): TGTGCCAGCAGCCTGTTAGCGGGAGTAGGGAACAATGAGCAGTTCTTC.

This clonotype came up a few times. CDR3 in DNA: TGCAGTGCCCAGGGGACTAGCGTATACAATGAGCAGTTCTTC. It yields the protein CSAQGTSVYNEQFF. This chain connects TRBV20-1 to TRBJ2-1; 10 positions match TRBD2. From germline, CDR1 is DFQATT and CDR2 SNEGSKA (reference sequence). The CDR3 length is 14 residues. V lost 6 bases to trimming and J lost 4 bases; unmatched junction nucleotides: 6.

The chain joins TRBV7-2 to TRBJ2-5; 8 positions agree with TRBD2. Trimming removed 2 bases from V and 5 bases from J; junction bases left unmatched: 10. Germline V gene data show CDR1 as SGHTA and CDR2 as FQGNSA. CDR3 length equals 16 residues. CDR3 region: CASSLYPAGAGETQYF. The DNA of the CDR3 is TGTGCCAGCAGCTTATACCCAGCGGGGGCCGGGGAGACCCAGTACTTC.